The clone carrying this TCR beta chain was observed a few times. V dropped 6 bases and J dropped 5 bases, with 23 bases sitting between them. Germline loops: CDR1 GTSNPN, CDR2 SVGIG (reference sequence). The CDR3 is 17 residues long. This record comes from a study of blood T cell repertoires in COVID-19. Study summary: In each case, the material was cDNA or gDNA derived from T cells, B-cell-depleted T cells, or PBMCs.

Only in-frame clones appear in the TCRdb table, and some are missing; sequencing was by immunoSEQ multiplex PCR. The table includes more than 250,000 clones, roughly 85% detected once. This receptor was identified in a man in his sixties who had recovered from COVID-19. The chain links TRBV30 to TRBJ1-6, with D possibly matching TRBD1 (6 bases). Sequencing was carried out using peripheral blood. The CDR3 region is CACTKEGQSGNNSPLHF. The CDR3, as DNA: TGTGCCTGCACAAAAGAGGGACAATCCGGGAATAATTCACCCCTCCACTTT. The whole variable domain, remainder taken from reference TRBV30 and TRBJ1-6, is SQTIHQWPATLVQPVGSPLSLECTVEGTSNPNLYWYRQAAGRGLQLLFYSVGIGQISSEVPQNLSASRPQDRQFILSSKKLLLSDSGFYLCACTKEGQSGNNSPLHFGNGTRLTVT.